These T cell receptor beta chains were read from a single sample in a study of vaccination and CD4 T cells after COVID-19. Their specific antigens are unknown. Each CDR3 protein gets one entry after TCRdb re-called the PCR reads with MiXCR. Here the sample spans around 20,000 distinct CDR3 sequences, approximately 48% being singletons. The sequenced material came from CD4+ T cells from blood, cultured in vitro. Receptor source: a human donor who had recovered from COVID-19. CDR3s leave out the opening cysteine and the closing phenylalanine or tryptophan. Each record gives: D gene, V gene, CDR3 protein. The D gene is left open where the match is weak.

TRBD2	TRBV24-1	ATAGVGDTQY
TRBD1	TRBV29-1	SIRQGTNTGELF
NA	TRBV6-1	ASSLTVGGGYT
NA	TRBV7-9	ASSLALGQSYEQY
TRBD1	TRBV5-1	ASSSGTGTGGNTIY
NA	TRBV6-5	ASSYDLNYGYT
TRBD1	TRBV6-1	ASTRTGETGELF
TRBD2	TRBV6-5	ASSLRTSGTDTQY
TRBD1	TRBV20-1	SAPRPGQGIDTQY
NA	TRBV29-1	SVDPAYGYT
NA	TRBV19	ASSGPGDRSSYEQY
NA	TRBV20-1	SALSPVRAF
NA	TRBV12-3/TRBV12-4	ASSSGNGNQPQH